This note documents a single T cell receptor beta chain sequence. The antigen it binds to is not known. The input lacks base qualities; no much larger clone sits a single base away. The data are from a study of beta chain features in type 1 diabetes (dated by TCRdb to the late 2010s). Regarding the study in general: Mean age, gender distribution, total cell number and subset yield did not differ between patients and healthy donors. Whereas all 30 or so donors provided naive and central memory subsets, regulatory and stem cell-like memory subsets were isolated from just 8 patients and roughly 8 healthy donors. In the study, TCRB repertoires of sorted circulating CD4+ T cell subsets from recently diagnosed type 1 diabetes patients were compared with those of matched healthy donors. A total of 107,917,701 sorted cells were examined across all samples, and the number of cells per subset was strongly correlated with RNA yield.

V is pruned by 0 bases and J by 2 bases, leaving 4 bases of the junction without a gene match. The germline V gene gives CDR1 as SGDLS and CDR2 as YYNGEE. The CDR3 sequence holds 16 residues, the cysteine and phenylalanine included. Here the CDR3 DNA is all that survives: 48 bases in frame from base 1. A single peripheral blood draw of about 116 mL on average was collected from each donor into heparinised tubes. Using a panel that included CD45RO, CCR7, CD25, CD127, CD95 and CD27, naive, central memory, regulatory and stem cell-like memory CD4+ T cells were sorted on a BD FACSAria II. A purity above 95% was achieved for all sorted populations. Right away, PBMCs were isolated by Lymphoprep density gradient centrifugation and were stained directly, with no culture step. So that batch effects would be minimized, each experiment stained and sorted samples in pairs, pairing one healthy donor with one patient.

All of the isolated RNA was reverse transcribed with the High Capacity cDNA Reverse Transcription Kit, so expressed TCRB transcripts were sequenced. For stem cell-like memory T cell samples, survey-depth immunoSEQ sequencing was used, averaging around 1 million total reads per sample. After sorted cells were lysed in RLT buffer, RNA was extracted with DNase-treated RNeasy Micro or Mini kits, with the choice depending on cell number. Each cell subset was processed separately to prevent cross-contamination, with patient and healthy donor samples processed together. The immunoSEQ multiplex PCR was used to amplify TCRB sequences from cDNA, generating 87-bp fragments that spanned the CDR3 region. Sequencing of the amplicons was done on the Illumina HiSeq platform. The original methods were these. Synthetic template baselines were used to correct PCR bias computationally, reads within Hamming distance 2 were collapsed together, and singletons that could not be merged were discarded. Reads were aligned to IMGT to assign V, D and J genes, CDR3 length, and insertions or deletions at six rearrangement sites. Clonotype counts were normalized to sorted cell number within each subset before computing true diversity and Gini coefficients with the tcR R package. The overlap coefficient, calculated on TCRB nucleotide sequences, was used to measure repertoire sharing. TCRdb carries this immuneACCESS record with in-frame sequences only. Its versions omit some clonotypes, under half of them owing to an unresolved V gene in the studies checked, with the rest unexplained. The DNA was the basis for D and trimming; V, J and clone size are from that table. The sample includes tens of thousands of clones, with about 63% observed a single time. The ten top clones hold more than 0.95% of the sample.

Paper-wide results and their limitations: A moderate but significant shortening of TCRB CDR3 length was observed in type 1 diabetes patients in all four CD4+ subsets. Fewer insertions and more nucleotide deletions at VDJ recombination sites were observed in patients with type 1 diabetes, implying thymic rearrangement abnormalities. PCR might favor shorter templates, but patient and control samples were amplified and corrected together, so any skew would affect both groups equally. Only small numbers of individuals were included in the HLA sub-analyses, which left unresolved whether HLA type had any influence on TCRB rearrangement. Sequencing cDNA rather than genomic DNA could over-represent highly expressing activated cells, although activation and CD3 levels did not differ between groups. Naive, central memory and regulatory TCRB repertoires appeared more similar among patients than among healthy donors.

The sequence was obtained from a middle-aged woman with type 1 diabetes. The chain is assembled from TRBV9 and TRBJ2-2, with 7 middle bases fitting TRBD2. Source material: stem cell memory CD4+ T cells from blood. In the paper's terms, the cell subset or site label means: stem cell-like memory CD4+ T cells. In nucleotide form, the sequence is TGTGCCAGCAGCGTAGGGCTAGCGGTCAACACCGGGGAGCTGTTTTTT. The translation is CASSVGLAVNTGELFF.